A single sample gave rise to the 21 T cell receptor beta chains below, sequenced in a study of blood T cell repertoires in COVID-19. The protocol was immunoSEQ multiplex PCR, while the TCRdb copy is restricted to in-frame clones and leaves out a portion. Of some 74,000 clones listed, around 86% are singletons. What was sequenced was peripheral blood. The source of these receptors is a man aged 50 to 59 with active COVID-19.

The chain links TRBV5-5 to TRBJ2-7; 9 bases are a match to TRBD1. In germline, CDR1 is SGHKS, CDR2 YYEKEE (reference sequence). V shed 0 bases, J shed 3 bases, and the junction held 4 bases outside the gene matches. CDR3 size: 15 residues. The CDR3 DNA reads TGTGCCAGCAGCTTGGCTACAGGGGGCCTCTACGAGCAGTACTTC. Amino acid sequence: CASSLATGGLYEQYF.

The chain uses TRBV19 and TRBJ1-3, with a weak D call TRBD1 (6 bases). From germline, CDR1 is LNHDA and CDR2 SQIVND (reference sequence). The CDR3 has 15 amino acids. Trimming left V 7 bases short and J 0 bases short, with 13 bases between. The CDR3 reads CASIGQTHSGNTIYF. In DNA form, the CDR3 reads TGTGCCAGTATAGGACAGACCCACTCTGGAAACACCATATATTTT.

V is TRBV5-1 and J is TRBJ2-2; 7 nucleotides line up with TRBD1. The CDR3 is made up of 15 amino acids. The J segment lost 4 bases and the V segment lost 3 bases, leaving 6 bases of the junction unmatched. Germline V gene sequence: CDR1 SGHRS, CDR2 YFSETQ. The CDR3 DNA reads TGCGCCAGCAGCTGGACACAGGGGAGCACCGGGGAGCTGTTTTTT. Translation gives CASSWTQGSTGELFF.

The chain joins TRBV9 to TRBJ2-7, with TRBD1 identical over 10 bases. The CDR3 is 15 amino acids. V lost 0 bases and J lost 6; bases outside the gene matches: 6. Per the germline V gene, CDR1 is SGDLS and CDR2 is YYNGEE. The CDR3 here is CASSVVDRGLSEQYF. Here the CDR3 DNA reads TGTGCCAGCAGCGTAGTTGACAGGGGGCTGAGCGAGCAGTACTTC. Combining the CDR3 with reference TRBV9 and TRBJ2-7 gives the whole variable domain DSGVTQTPKHLITATGQRVTLRCSPRSGDLSVYWYQQSLDQGLQFLIQYYNGEERAKGNILERFSAQQFPDLHSELNLSSLELGDSALYFCASSVVDRGLSEQYFGPGTRLTVT.

The gene calls are TRBV7-9 and TRBJ2-7, with D possibly being TRBD1 (6 bases). This CDR3 has 15 amino acids. Germline-derived CDR1 and CDR2 are SEHNR and FQNEAQ (reference sequence). The V gene lost 3 bases and the J gene lost 6 bases, with 18 bases spanning the gap. CDR3 nucleotides: TGTGCCAGCAGCTTCCTAGGGGGACGAGTACGCGAGCAGTACTTC. Translating gives CASSFLGGRVREQYF.

This chain uses TRBV19 with TRBJ2-5, with 11 bases lining up with TRBD2. The germline CDR1 and CDR2 sequences are LNHDA and SQIVND (reference sequence). This CDR3 has 14 amino acids. Trimming took 10 bases from V and 5 from J; bases not matched to a gene: 9. CDR3: CATHSGRAGETQYF. Here the CDR3 DNA reads TGTGCCACCCATAGCGGGAGGGCCGGGGAGACCCAGTACTTC.

The rearrangement joins TRBV5-4 to TRBJ1-2, with 11 bases identical to TRBD1. J lost 5 bases, V lost 4 bases, and 10 bases had no gene match. The CDR3 runs 16 residues. CDR1 is SGHNT and CDR2 is YYREEE in the germline V gene (reference sequence). The DNA of the CDR3 is TGTGCCAGCAGCCTATACGGACAGGGGGCAAGTTATGGCTACACCTTC. Translated, it gives CASSLYGQGASYGYTF.

The gene calls are TRBV28 and TRBJ2-3; D gene unclear. V shed 6 bases and J shed 4 bases, with 5 bases lying between them. CDR1 and CDR2 from the germline V gene are MDHEN and SYDVKM. The CDR3 covers 11 residues. The CDR3 nucleotides are TGTGCCAGCAGCATAGCAGATACGCAGTATTTT. Translated: CASSIADTQYF.

The sample holds one count of this clone. The rearrangement joins TRBV4-3 to TRBJ1-1, with D hard to call. This CDR3 comprises 14 residues. Germline-derived CDR1 and CDR2 are LGHNA and YSLEER. V was shortened by 1 base and J by 6 bases, with 12 bases between the two germline ends. The CDR3: CASSQAKRTAEAFF. CDR3 DNA sequence: TGCGCCAGCAGCCAAGCGAAGCGAACGGCTGAAGCTTTCTTT.

The V gene is TRBV19, the J gene TRBJ2-3, with 8 bases lining up with TRBD2. Looked up from germline, CDR1 is LNHDA and CDR2 is SQIVND (reference sequence). The ends lost 6 bases at V and 5 bases at J; junction bases unmatched: 10. The CDR3 is made up of 15 amino acids. This CDR3 is CASSVVSGSGDTQYF. In DNA form, the CDR3 reads TGTGCCAGTAGCGTGGTCAGCGGGAGTGGAGATACGCAGTATTTT.

The chain couples TRBV28 to TRBJ2-5, with TRBD2 matching 15 bases. CDR1 is MDHEN, CDR2 SYDVKM, per germline. V gave up 5 bases and J gave up 5 bases; unmatched junction bases: 12. This CDR3 is built from 18 residues. This CDR3 reads CASSPTTGTSGGRETQYF. The CDR3 nucleotides are TGTGCCAGCAGTCCCACTACCGGGACTAGCGGGGGGAGGGAGACCCAGTACTTC.

The gene calls are TRBV9 and TRBJ1-1; no clear D. Germline CDR1 is SGDLS and CDR2 is YYNGEE. CDR3 size: 12 residues. Trimming pared 0 bases from V and 7 bases from J, leaving 7 bases between. In DNA form, the CDR3 reads TGTGCCAGCAGCGTAGTTCACAGTGAAGCTTTCTTT. Translating gives CASSVVHSEAFF. The full variable domain, in which reference TRBV9 and TRBJ1-1 provide the parts outside the CDR3, is DSGVTQTPKHLITATGQRVTLRCSPRSGDLSVYWYQQSLDQGLQFLIQYYNGEERAKGNILERFSAQQFPDLHSELNLSSLELGDSALYFCASSVVHSEAFFGQGTRLTVV.

The chain recombines TRBV4-2 with TRBJ2-1; perhaps TRBD2 as D (5 bases). V lost 0 bases and J 8 bases, leaving 14 bases between the germline ends. Germline V gives CDR1 LGHNA, CDR2 YNFKEQ. This CDR3 has 15 amino acids. CDR3 bases: TGTGCCAGCAGCCAAGAAAATGTCGGGGAACATGAGCAGTTCTTC. Translation gives CASSQENVGEHEQFF.

V usage is TRBV15 and J usage is TRBJ1-2; 7 bases line up with TRBD1. With V trimmed by 2 bases and J by 5 bases, 11 bases remained unmatched. Germline V gives CDR1 LNHNV, CDR2 YYDKDF (reference sequence). CDR3 size: 16 residues. The chain's CDR3 is CATSRPEDRALYGYTF. The CDR3 DNA follows: TGTGCCACCAGCAGACCTGAAGACAGGGCGTTATATGGCTACACCTTC. Looking up the rest from reference TRBV15 and TRBJ1-2 gives the full variable domain: DAMVIQNPRYQVTQFGKPVTLSCSQTLNHNVMYWYQQKSSQAPKLLFHYYDKDFNNEADTPDNFQSRRPNTSFCFLDIRSPGLGDTAMYLCATSRPEDRALYGYTFGSGTRLTVV.

V gene TRBV29-1 combines with J gene TRBJ1-2; no definite D call. The germline V gene has CDR1 SQVTM and CDR2 ANQGSEA. The CDR3 runs 11 residues. Trimming took off 4 bases at V and 1 base at J, with 4 bases between the two ends. In DNA, the CDR3 is TGCAGCGTTGTTAGTAACTATGGCTACACCTTC. It encodes CSVVSNYGYTF.

This clone came up once. The V call is TRBV6-5, the J call TRBJ2-7, with 7 bases aligning to TRBD2. Germline V gene data show CDR1 as MNHEY and CDR2 as SVGAGI. CDR3 length: 13 residues. V trimming: 9 bases; J trimming: 4 bases; junction bases outside the gene matches: 9. CDR3 sequence (DNA): TGTGCCAGTAAAATCGACGGGGGGTACGAGCAGTACTTC. This translates into CASKIDGGYEQYF.

The gene calls are TRBV7-9 and TRBJ1-5; the D is unclear. Trimming removed 1 base at V and 7 bases at J, with 11 bases between. This CDR3 is built from 14 residues. Germline loops: CDR1 SEHNR, CDR2 FQNEAQ (reference sequence). CDR3 residues: CASSLEGSGQPQHF. The CDR3 coding sequence is TGTGCCAGCAGCTTAGAGGGTAGCGGACAGCCCCAGCATTTT.

The rearrangement joins TRBV29-1 to TRBJ2-7, with a tentative D call TRBD1 (6 bases). V was trimmed by 1 base and J by 1 base, leaving 11 bases between them. The germline V gene encodes CDR1 SQVTM and CDR2 ANQGSEA. This CDR3 region has 14 residues. DNA of the CDR3: TGCAGCGTTGAAGGGGTGGACAGATCCTACGAGCAGTACTTC. Translating it yields CSVEGVDRSYEQYF.

The rearrangement joins TRBV28 to TRBJ2-3, with 10 bases fitting TRBD2. V was pared by 4 bases and J by 2 bases, with 6 bases of the junction left unmatched. CDR3 length equals 16 residues. Looked up from germline, CDR1 is MDHEN and CDR2 is SYDVKM. Here the CDR3 reads CASSSSSGGPTDTQYF. In DNA form, the CDR3 reads TGTGCCAGCAGTTCCTCTAGCGGGGGACCCACAGATACGCAGTATTTT.

The chain has TRBV18 and TRBJ1-1, with 9 nucleotides matching TRBD1. Germline V lookup: CDR1 KGHSH, CDR2 LQKENI. The CDR3 contains 16 residues. J lost 0 bases, V lost 5 bases, and 7 bases had no gene match. CDR3 nucleotide sequence: TGTGCCAGCTCAGAGACAGGGGGGAGGGTGAACACTGAAGCTTTCTTT. It encodes CASSETGGRVNTEAFF. The full variable domain, rest sourced from reference TRBV18 and TRBJ1-1, is NAGVMQNPRHLVRRRGQEARLRCSPMKGHSHVYWYRQLPEEGLKFMVYLQKENIIDESGMPKERFSAEFPKEGPSILRIQQVVRGDSAAYFCASSETGGRVNTEAFFGQGTRLTVV.

This rearrangement joins TRBV27 to TRBJ2-5; D may be TRBD2 (7 bases). V was pared by 5 bases and J by 5 bases, with 18 bases between. CDR3 size: 15 residues. Per the germline V gene, CDR1 is MNHEY and CDR2 is SMNVEV (reference sequence). The CDR3 nucleotides read TGTGCCAGCAGTCACCCCTGGGGGGGGCGGGAGACCCAGTACTTC. Amino acid sequence: CASSHPWGGRETQYF.